A selection of T cell receptor beta chains follows, all from one sample in a study of blood T cell repertoires in COVID-19. TCRdb's table, derived via immunoSEQ multiplex PCR, lists solely in-frame clones and lacks some. The sample has approximately 130,000 clones; around 80% are singletons. Sequenced input: peripheral blood. The source is a human donor in a cohort sampled during active COVID-19. Both conserved end residues are part of each CDR3. The D gene is left open where the match is weak. Clone size is not always given. Where it is, it says once, few, many or a class for expanded clones.

V gene: TRBV28
D gene: TRBD2
J gene: TRBJ2-3
clone size: .
CDR3 protein: CASSPPGGFPPTDTQYF
CDR3 DNA: TGTGCCAGCAGCCCCCCGGGGGGTTTCCCCCCCACAGATACGCAGTATTTT

V gene: TRBV9
D gene: .
J gene: TRBJ2-2
clone size: .
CDR3 protein: CASSAYQAGELFF
CDR3 DNA: TGTGCCAGCAGCGCCTACCAGGCCGGGGAGCTGTTTTTT

V gene: TRBV13
D gene: TRBD1
J gene: TRBJ1-6
clone size: .
CDR3 protein: CASSLGQGNSPLHF
CDR3 DNA: TGTGCCAGCAGCCTGGGACAGGGCAATTCACCCCTCCACTTT

V gene: TRBV2
D gene: TRBD1
J gene: TRBJ1-2
clone size: once
CDR3 protein: CASIPGGGYGYTF
CDR3 DNA: TGTGCCAGCATCCCAGGGGGCGGCTATGGCTACACCTTC

V gene: TRBV6-6
D gene: TRBD1
J gene: TRBJ2-1
clone size: .
CDR3 protein: CASRDGQGLYEQFF
CDR3 DNA: TGTGCCAGCAGGGATGGACAGGGGCTCTATGAGCAGTTCTTC

V gene: TRBV27
D gene: TRBD1
J gene: TRBJ2-1
clone size: once
CDR3 protein: CASRAGGFGNEQFF
CDR3 DNA: TGTGCCAGCAGAGCAGGGGGCTTCGGGAATGAGCAGTTCTTC

V gene: TRBV5-1
D gene: .
J gene: TRBJ1-2
clone size: .
CDR3 protein: CASSPDRPSWGYTF
CDR3 DNA: TGCGCCAGCAGCCCTGACAGACCGTCATGGGGCTACACCTTC

V gene: TRBV19
D gene: .
J gene: TRBJ2-5
clone size: .
CDR3 protein: CASSSVQDYQETQYF
CDR3 DNA: TGTGCCAGTAGCAGCGTCCAGGACTATCAAGAGACCCAGTACTTC

V gene: TRBV6-7
D gene: .
J gene: TRBJ1-1
clone size: .
CDR3 protein: CASSYSGELMNTEAFF
CDR3 DNA: TGTGCCAGCAGTTACTCAGGAGAACTAATGAACACTGAAGCTTTCTTT

V gene: TRBV28
D gene: TRBD1
J gene: TRBJ1-1
clone size: .
CDR3 protein: CASRPLGQGTEAFF
CDR3 DNA: TGTGCCAGCAGACCCCTCGGACAGGGCACTGAAGCTTTCTTT

V gene: TRBV12-3/TRBV12-4
D gene: .
J gene: TRBJ2-2
clone size: .
CDR3 protein: CASSTTDGELFF
CDR3 DNA: TGTGCCAGCAGCACGACAGACGGGGAGCTGTTTTTT

V gene: TRBV5-1
D gene: TRBD1
J gene: TRBJ1-2
clone size: .
CDR3 protein: CASGRDRPNYGYTF
CDR3 DNA: TGCGCCAGCGGCCGGGACAGGCCTAACTATGGCTACACCTTC

V gene: TRBV5-1
D gene: TRBD1
J gene: TRBJ1-1
clone size: .
CDR3 protein: CASSQPGGATEAFF
CDR3 DNA: TGCGCCAGCAGCCAACCAGGGGGCGCCACTGAAGCTTTCTTT

V gene: TRBV2
D gene: TRBD1
J gene: TRBJ1-5
clone size: .
CDR3 protein: CASSDRENQPQHF
CDR3 DNA: TGTGCCAGCAGCGACAGGGAAAATCAGCCCCAGCATTTT

V gene: TRBV2
D gene: TRBD2
J gene: TRBJ2-5
clone size: .
CDR3 protein: CASRTSGGAETQYF
CDR3 DNA: TGTGCCAGCAGGACTAGCGGGGGGGCAGAGACCCAGTACTTC

V gene: TRBV5-1
D gene: TRBD1
J gene: TRBJ2-7
clone size: few
CDR3 protein: CASSLGQGSYEQYF
CDR3 DNA: TGCGCCAGCAGCTTGGGACAGGGGTCCTACGAGCAGTACTTC

V gene: TRBV7-2
D gene: TRBD2
J gene: TRBJ2-4
clone size: .
CDR3 protein: CASSLRAGGPENIQYF
CDR3 DNA: TGTGCCAGCAGCTTACGGGCGGGGGGGCCGGAAAACATTCAGTACTTC

V gene: TRBV7-6
D gene: .
J gene: TRBJ2-1
clone size: .
CDR3 protein: CASSGEALVRDEQFF
CDR3 DNA: TGTGCCAGCAGCGGGGAGGCTTTGGTGAGGGATGAGCAGTTCTTC

V gene: TRBV5-1
D gene: .
J gene: TRBJ2-2
clone size: .
CDR3 protein: CASSLAGNTGELFF
CDR3 DNA: TGCGCCAGCAGCTTGGCCGGGAACACCGGGGAGCTGTTTTTT

V gene: TRBV19
D gene: .
J gene: TRBJ2-2
clone size: .
CDR3 protein: CAASSMGVTGELFF
CDR3 DNA: TGTGCCGCCAGTAGTATGGGAGTTACCGGGGAGCTGTTTTTT

V gene: TRBV30
D gene: .
J gene: TRBJ1-1
clone size: .
CDR3 protein: CVWNRDTQVAFF
CDR3 DNA: TGTGTCTGGAACAGGGACACCCAGGTAGCTTTCTTT

V gene: TRBV30
D gene: .
J gene: TRBJ2-3
clone size: .
CDR3 protein: CAWSVPATDTQYF
CDR3 DNA: TGTGCCTGGAGTGTACCCGCGACAGATACGCAGTATTTT

V gene: TRBV5-5
D gene: .
J gene: TRBJ2-1
clone size: .
CDR3 protein: CASKRDSYYNEQFF
CDR3 DNA: TGTGCCAGCAAACGGGACTCCTACTACAATGAGCAGTTCTTC

V gene: TRBV11-2
D gene: TRBD2
J gene: TRBJ2-1
clone size: .
CDR3 protein: CASSPVAGGNNEQFF
CDR3 DNA: TGTGCCAGCAGCCCCGTAGCGGGGGGCAACAATGAGCAGTTCTTC

V gene: TRBV7-9
D gene: TRBD2
J gene: TRBJ2-1
clone size: .
CDR3 protein: CPSSWGGDRNEQFF
CDR3 DNA: TGTCCCAGCAGCTGGGGGGGGGATCGCAATGAGCAGTTCTTC

V gene: TRBV3-1/TRBV3-2
D gene: TRBD1
J gene: TRBJ1-2
clone size: .
CDR3 protein: CASSHRDRGNYGYTF
CDR3 DNA: TGTGCCAGCAGCCACCGGGACAGGGGCAACTATGGCTACACCTTC

V gene: TRBV7-7
D gene: .
J gene: TRBJ2-5
clone size: .
CDR3 protein: CASSLTGLQETQYF
CDR3 DNA: TGTGCCAGCAGCTTGACAGGCTTGCAAGAGACCCAGTACTTC